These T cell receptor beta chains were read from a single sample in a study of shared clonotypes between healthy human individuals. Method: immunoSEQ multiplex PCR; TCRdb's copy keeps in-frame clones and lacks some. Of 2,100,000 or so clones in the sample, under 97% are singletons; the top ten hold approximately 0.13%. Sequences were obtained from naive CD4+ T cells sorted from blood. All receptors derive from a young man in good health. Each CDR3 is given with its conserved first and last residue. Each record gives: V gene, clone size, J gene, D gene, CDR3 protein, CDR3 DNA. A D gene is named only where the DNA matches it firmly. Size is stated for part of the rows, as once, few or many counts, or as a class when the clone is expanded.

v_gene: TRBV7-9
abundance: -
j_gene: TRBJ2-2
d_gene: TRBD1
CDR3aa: CASSWGQSTGELFF
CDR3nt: TGTGCCAGCAGCTGGGGACAGTCCACCGGGGAGCTGTTTTTT

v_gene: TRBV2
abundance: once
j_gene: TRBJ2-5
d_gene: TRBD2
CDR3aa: CASSPGTTQETQYF
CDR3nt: TGTGCCAGCAGCCCCGGGACTACCCAAGAGACCCAGTACTTC

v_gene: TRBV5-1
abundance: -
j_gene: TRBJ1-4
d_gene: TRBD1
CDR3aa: CASSLSQDREKLFF
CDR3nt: TGCGCCAGCAGCTTGAGCCAGGACAGGGAAAAACTGTTTTTT

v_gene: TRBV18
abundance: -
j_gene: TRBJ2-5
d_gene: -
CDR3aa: CASSPPNGETQYF
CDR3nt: TGTGCCAGCTCACCACCCAATGGAGAGACCCAGTACTTC

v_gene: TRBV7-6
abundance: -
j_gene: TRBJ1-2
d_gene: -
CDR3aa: CASSLSDKNYGYTF
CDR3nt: TGTGCCAGCAGCTTATCGGACAAGAACTATGGCTACACCTTC

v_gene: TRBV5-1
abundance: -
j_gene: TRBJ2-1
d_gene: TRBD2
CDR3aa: CASSLSSTSGPIYNEQFF
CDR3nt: TGCGCCAGCAGCTTGTCGAGTACTAGCGGACCAATCTACAATGAGCAGTTCTTC

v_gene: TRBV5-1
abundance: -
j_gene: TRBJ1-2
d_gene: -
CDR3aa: CASTLGGVFPHGYTF
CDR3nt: TGCGCCAGCACCCTAGGGGGGGTTTTCCCACATGGCTACACCTTC

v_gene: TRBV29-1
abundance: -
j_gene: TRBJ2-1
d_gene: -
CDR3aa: CSVRPTHEQFF
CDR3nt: TGCAGCGTGAGGCCTACACATGAGCAGTTCTTC

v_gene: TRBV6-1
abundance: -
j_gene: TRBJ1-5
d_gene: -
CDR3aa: CASMEGGRAQPQHF
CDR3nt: TGTGCCAGCATGGAGGGGGGGAGAGCTCAGCCCCAGCATTTT

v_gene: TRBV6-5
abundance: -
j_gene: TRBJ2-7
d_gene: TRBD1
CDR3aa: CASSPSGTGHYEQYF
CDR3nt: TGTGCCAGCAGTCCATCCGGGACAGGACACTACGAGCAGTACTTC

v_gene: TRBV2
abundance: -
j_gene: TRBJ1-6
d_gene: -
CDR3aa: CASRKPGIRRGSPLHF
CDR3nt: TGTGCCAGCAGAAAACCCGGGATCCGGAGAGGTTCACCCCTCCACTTT

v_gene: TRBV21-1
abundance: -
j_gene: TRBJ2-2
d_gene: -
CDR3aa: CASSKARTGGDLHGELFF
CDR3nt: TGTGCCAGCAGCAAAGCGAGGACAGGGGGCGATCTTCACGGGGAGCTGTTTTTT

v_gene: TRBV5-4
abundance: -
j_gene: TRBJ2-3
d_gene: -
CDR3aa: CASSPQGDTQYF
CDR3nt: TGTGCCAGCAGCCCCCAGGGGGATACGCAGTATTTT

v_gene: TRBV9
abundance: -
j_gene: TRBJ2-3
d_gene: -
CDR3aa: CASSVDQATDTQYF
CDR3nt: TGTGCCAGCAGCGTAGACCAAGCGACAGATACGCAGTATTTT

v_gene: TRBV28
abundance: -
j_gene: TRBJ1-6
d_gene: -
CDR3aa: CASSLWAQGRNSPLHF
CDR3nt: TGTGCCAGCAGTTTATGGGCACAGGGCCGTAATTCACCCCTCCACTTT

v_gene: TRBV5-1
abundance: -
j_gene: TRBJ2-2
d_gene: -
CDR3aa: CASSTHTGELFF
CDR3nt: TGCGCCAGCAGCACGCACACCGGGGAGCTGTTTTTT

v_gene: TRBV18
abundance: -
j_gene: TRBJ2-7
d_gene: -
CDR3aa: CASSRGVVDYEQYF
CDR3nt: TGTGCCAGCTCACGGGGGGTTGTCGACTACGAGCAGTACTTC

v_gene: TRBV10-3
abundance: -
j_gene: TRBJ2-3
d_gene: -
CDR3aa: CANKGPTDTQYF
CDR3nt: TGTGCCAACAAAGGGCCAACAGATACGCAGTATTTT

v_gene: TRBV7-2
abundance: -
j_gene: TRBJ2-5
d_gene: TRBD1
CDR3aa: CASSWGTDETQYF
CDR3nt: TGTGCCAGCTCCTGGGGGACAGACGAGACCCAGTACTTC

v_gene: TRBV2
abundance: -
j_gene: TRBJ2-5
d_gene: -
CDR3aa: CASGGGLGEGQETQYF
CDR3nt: TGTGCCAGCGGTGGGGGCCTGGGGGAGGGCCAGGAGACCCAGTACTTC

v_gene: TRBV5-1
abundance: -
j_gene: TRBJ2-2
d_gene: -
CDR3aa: CASSLLGYDGELFF
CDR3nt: TGCGCCAGCAGCTTGTTGGGTTATGACGGGGAGCTGTTTTTT

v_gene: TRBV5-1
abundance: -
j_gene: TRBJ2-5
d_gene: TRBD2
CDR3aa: CASSPAGGNQETQYF
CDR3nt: TGCGCCAGCAGCCCCGCGGGGGGGAACCAAGAGACCCAGTACTTC